This entry lists 12 T cell receptor beta chains sequenced from one sample in a study of metastatic and nonmetastatic thyroid tumors. Thyroid surgery was performed in patients who had received no treatment beforehand. TCRdb re-analyzed the PCR reads using MiXCR. The repertoire holds tens of thousands of clones, with roughly 12% as singletons. Sequencing was done on a sample of blood. All receptors derive from a female donor with papillary thyroid cancer or a benign thyroid nodule (not recorded which). Some clones in this sample may be carry-over from other donors' samples.

This clone was observed at least ten times. The chain links TRBV3-1 to TRBJ2-5, with TRBD1 matching 7 bases. The germline gives CDR1 LGHDT, CDR2 YNNKEL (reference sequence). The V gene end was trimmed by 2 bases and the J gene end by 5 bases; junction bases not matched to a gene: 5. CDR3 length: 14 amino acids. DNA of the CDR3: TGTGCCAGCAGCCAAACACAGGGGAGCGAGACCCAGTACTTC. The encoded protein is CASSQTQGSETQYF.

Many counts were recorded for this clone. Other DNA sequences within the sample encode an identical CDR3. The J gene is TRBJ2-7, the V gene TRBV28; 8 positions agree with TRBD1. Germline assignment: CDR1 MDHEN and CDR2 SYDVKM. The CDR3 is made up of 15 amino acids. V gave up 9 bases and J gave up 2 bases; unmatched junction bases: 12. CDR3 sequence reads: CASREDRGHPYEQYF. CDR3 nucleotides: TGTGCCAGTAGAGAAGACAGGGGACACCCCTACGAGCAGTACTTC.

Points on this clone: This clone may be a read error of a much larger clone one base away. The chain couples TRBV19 to TRBJ2-7, with TRBD2 as a possible D gene (5 bases). The germline CDR1 and CDR2 sequences are LNHDA and SQIVND (reference sequence). V was clipped by 0 bases and J by 3 bases, with 12 bases between them. The CDR3 has 15 amino acids. The CDR3 nucleotides are TGTGCCAGTAGTATAGATTCGGGGTGCCGCTACGAGCAGTACTTC. This gives the protein CASSIDSGCRYEQYF. The entire variable domain, with the rest obtained from reference TRBV19 and TRBJ2-7, is as follows: DGGITQSPKYLFRKEGQNVTLSCEQNLNHDAMYWYRQDPGQGLRLIYYSQIVNDFQKGDIAEGYSVSREKKESFPLTVTSAQKNPTAFYLCASSIDSGCRYEQYFGPGTRLTVT.

The sample holds many counts of this clone. The chain recombines TRBV20-1 with TRBJ2-1; 9 bases agree with TRBD2. The J segment lost 3 bases and the V segment lost 4 bases, leaving 7 bases of the junction unmatched. CDR1 and CDR2 from the germline V gene are DFQATT and SNEGSKA (reference sequence). This CDR3 spans 15 amino acids. The CDR3 region has the DNA TGCAGTGCTACCCGAAGCGGGAGGTTCTACAATGAGCAGTTCTTC. Translated: CSATRSGRFYNEQFF.

The CDR3 sequence: CSARGGQGASPLHF. The CDR3 bases are TGCAGTGCTAGAGGGGGACAGGGGGCATCACCCCTCCACTTT. The rearrangement uses TRBV20-1 and TRBJ1-6, with 12 bases that match TRBD1. The CDR3 is 14 residues long. Germline-derived CDR1 and CDR2 are DFQATT and SNEGSKA (reference sequence). V shed 1 base and J 10 bases; nucleotides not matched to a gene: 2.

This clone was observed many times. The rearrangement links TRBV9 to TRBJ1-1, with unresolved D. This CDR3 has 13 amino acids. Germline V lookup: CDR1 SGDLS, CDR2 YYNGEE. V shed 3 bases and J shed 5 bases, with 11 bases lying between them. CDR3 sequence reads: CASSAPPGTEAFF. The CDR3 nucleotides are TGTGCCAGCAGCGCTCCGCCTGGGACTGAAGCTTTCTTT.

This clone was seen only a few times. The J gene is TRBJ1-3, the V gene TRBV10-3; D is unclear. CDR3 length: 14 residues. Germline V CDR1 and CDR2: ENHRY, SYGVKD. V was cut by 6 bases and J by 2 bases, with 11 bases left in between. CDR3: CAIRNNDAGNTIYF. DNA for the CDR3: TGTGCCATCAGGAATAACGACGCTGGAAACACCATATATTTT.

This clone was found a few times. Its ends do not fully match the called genes, so a read error is possible. J is TRBJ2-4 and V is TRBV28, with no clear D. Looked up from germline, CDR1 is MDHEN and CDR2 is SYDVKM. The CDR3 is 12 residues long. The CDR3 spells CARRERKNIKYF. CDR3 DNA: TGTGCCAGAAGGGAAAGAAAAAACATTAAGTACTTC.

This clone was observed at least ten times. The chain recombines TRBV28 with TRBJ2-2, with TRBD2 as a possible D gene (7 bases). Germline V gives CDR1 MDHEN, CDR2 SYDVKM. V lost 4 bases, J lost 0 bases, and 18 bases lay in between. The CDR3 consists of 18 residues. The CDR3 coding sequence is TGTGCCAGCAGTTCATATGGCCGGGGGGCCACGAACACCGGGGAGCTGTTTTTT. Translation: CASSSYGRGATNTGELFF.

This clone was detected ten times or more. The V gene is TRBV4-1, the J gene TRBJ2-7; 10 bases align to TRBD2. Germline-derived CDR1 and CDR2 are MGHRA and YSYEKL. The CDR3 extends over 15 amino acids. Germline trimming cut 2 bases from V and 5 bases from J; bases unmatched to any gene: 6. The CDR3 loop reads CASSQPTSGKDEQYF. The CDR3, as DNA: TGCGCCAGCAGCCAACCTACTAGCGGGAAGGACGAGCAGTACTTC.

Concerning this clone: Other DNA variants within this sample encode the same CDR3. The chain couples TRBV20-1 to TRBJ2-5; 10 nucleotides match TRBD2. V lost 5 bases to trimming and J lost 6 bases; unmatched junction nucleotides: 6. Germline values: CDR1 DFQATT, CDR2 SNEGSKA (reference sequence). CDR3 length: 13 residues. CDR3 sequence: CSAVSGGLKTQYF. CDR3 nucleotide sequence: TGCAGTGCTGTTAGCGGGGGGTTGAAGACCCAGTACTTC.

This clone was picked up many times. CDR3 in amino acids: CASGLNQPQHF. DNA of the CDR3: TGTGCCAGCGGACTCAATCAGCCCCAGCATTTT. This chain joins TRBV7-2 and TRBJ1-5; D remains ambiguous. There are 11 residues in the CDR3. Germline CDR1 is SGHTA and CDR2 is FQGNSA. V lost 8 bases to trimming and J lost 3 bases, with 5 bases between them.